These 5 T cell receptor beta chains came from one sample sequenced in a study of shared clonotypes between healthy human individuals. Assay used: immunoSEQ multiplex PCR; TCRdb lists only in-frame clones, some missing. This table has under 1,100,000 clones, about 84% appearing once. Specimen: memory CD4+ T cells from PBMCs. Regarding subset: CD45RA-negative fraction. These receptor sequences come from a man aged 18-30 years in good health. Some clones in this sample may be carry-over from other donors' samples.

The chain is built from TRBV29-1 and TRBJ1-2; D call uncertain. The CDR3 loop spans 12 amino acids. CDR1 and CDR2 (germline): SQVTM, ANQGSEA. V dropped 5 bases and J dropped 0 bases, with 7 bases sitting between them. The CDR3 here is CSVRWSNYGYTF. CDR3 nucleotides: TGCAGCGTTAGATGGTCTAACTATGGCTACACCTTC.

Note on this clone: The identical CDR3 is also encoded by other nucleotide sequences in the sample. The CDR3 spells CASSLTGEETQYF. The DNA for the CDR3 is TGCGCCAGCAGCCTGACAGGGGAAGAGACCCAGTACTTC. The rearrangement uses TRBV5-1 and TRBJ2-5; 8 bases align to TRBD1. Germline CDR1 and CDR2: SGHRS and YFSETQ. This CDR3 has 13 amino acids. Trimming took 4 bases from V and 3 from J; bases not matched to a gene: 2.

This clone showed up many times. This chain uses TRBV5-4 with TRBJ2-3; D remains unclear. This CDR3 comprises 16 residues. CDR1 SGHNT and CDR2 YYREEE come from the germline V gene (reference sequence). V was clipped by 0 bases and J by 0 bases, with 11 bases between them. The CDR3 DNA reads TGTGCCAGCAGCTTGGGCGCATCCGCTAGCACAGATACGCAGTATTTT. Encoded protein: CASSLGASASTDTQYF. Drawing the rest from reference TRBV5-4 and TRBJ2-3, the complete variable domain is ETGVTQSPTHLIKTRGQQVTLRCSSQSGHNTVSWYQQALGQGPQFIFQYYREEENGRGNFPPRFSGLQFPNYSSELNVNALELDDSALYLCASSLGASASTDTQYFGPGTRLTVL.

The V and J genes are TRBV2 and TRBJ1-5; the D gene is possibly TRBD1 (6 bases). Trimming shortened V by 4 bases and J by 4 bases, and 11 bases separated the two germline ends. This CDR3 is 14 amino acids long. The germline V gene encodes CDR1 SNHLY and CDR2 FYNNEI. In DNA form, the CDR3 reads TGTGCCAGCAGTGGCACAGGGCAAAATCAGCCCCAGCATTTT. Protein product: CASSGTGQNQPQHF.

The rearrangement joins TRBV28 to TRBJ1-5; no definite D call. Germline values: CDR1 MDHEN, CDR2 SYDVKM. The CDR3 contains 12 residues. The germline V and J ends were trimmed by 8 bases and 3 bases, with 8 bases remaining between them. This CDR3 is CASLTLNQPQHF. In nucleotides, the CDR3 is TGTGCCAGCCTTACCCTCAATCAGCCCCAGCATTTT.